This T cell receptor (beta chain) comes out of a study of blood T cell repertoires in COVID-19. Study overall: Acute and convalescent COVID-19 specimens originated in the United States, Italy and Spain. The analysed material was cDNA or gDNA that came from T cells, B-cell-depleted T cells, or PBMCs.

As processed by the authors: Reference gene primer amplification gave nucleated cell count estimates. TCRdb's table, derived via immunoSEQ multiplex PCR, lists solely in-frame clones and lacks some. The DNA was the basis for D and trimming; V, J and clone size are from that table. Among 290,000 or so clones listed, around 90% were seen once. Trimming took 0 bases from V and 5 from J, leaving 9 bases between them. Per germline, CDR1 LGHNA and CDR2 YNFKEQ. The CDR3 loop spans 14 amino acids. The chain joins TRBV4-2 to TRBJ2-3; the D gene is possibly TRBD2 (5 bases). Sequencing was performed on peripheral blood. The receptor's source is a man in his 70s with acute or convalescent COVID-19. The CDR3 loop is CASSQDPSLDTQYF. The DNA for the CDR3 is TGTGCCAGCAGCCAAGATCCTAGCCTAGATACGCAGTATTTT.